This is a list of T cell receptor beta chains from one sample in a study of blood T cell repertoires in COVID-19. Sequencing was performed with immunoSEQ multiplex PCR; in TCRdb, only in-frame clones are kept and a portion is missing. The table includes approximately 240,000 clones, approximately 80% detected once. Sequencing was carried out using peripheral blood. The origin of the receptors is a woman aged 60-70 years with active or convalescent COVID-19. Each CDR3 is given with its conserved first and last residue. The D gene is left open where the match is weak. Part of the rows lack a size; the others show once, few, many or a class for expanded clones.

size	V	J	D	CDR3	DNA
once	TRBV5-1	TRBJ1-1	TRBD1	CASSSDRVHTEAFF	TGCGCCAGCAGCTCGGACAGGGTCCACACTGAAGCTTTCTTT
-	TRBV5-1	TRBJ1-3	-	CASSLVGQSTSGNTIYF	TGCGCCAGCAGCTTGGTGGGACAATCCACCTCTGGAAACACCATATATTTT
-	TRBV7-9	TRBJ2-7	-	CASSSPEIYEQYF	TGTGCCAGCAGCTCCCCCGAGATTTACGAGCAGTACTTC
-	TRBV7-9	TRBJ2-2	TRBD1	CASTPDRGNTGELFF	TGTGCCAGCACCCCCGACAGGGGGAACACCGGGGAGCTGTTTTTT
-	TRBV28	TRBJ1-2	TRBD1	CASSATGANYGYTF	TGTGCCAGCAGTGCGACAGGGGCTAACTATGGCTACACCTTC
-	TRBV15	TRBJ1-2	-	CATSTLAGAGGYGYTF	TGTGCCACCAGCACACTAGCGGGGGCTGGCGGCTATGGCTACACCTTC
once	TRBV10-2	TRBJ2-5	-	CASKVTNSGETQYF	TGCGCCAGCAAAGTAACTAATTCCGGCGAGACCCAGTACTTC
few	TRBV19	TRBJ1-2	-	CASSKGTEPHGYTF	TGTGCCAGTAGTAAGGGGACTGAGCCCCATGGCTACACCTTC
once	TRBV7-9	TRBJ1-1	-	CASSLGQVKNTEAFF	TGTGCCAGCAGCTTAGGGCAGGTTAAAAACACTGAAGCTTTCTTT
-	TRBV19	TRBJ1-1	-	CASSISGVTEAFF	TGTGCCAGTAGTATCTCGGGAGTGACTGAAGCTTTCTTT
-	TRBV3-1/TRBV3-2	TRBJ2-5	-	CASSQDTGRRTQYF	TGTGCCAGCAGCCAAGATACAGGCCGAAGGACCCAGTACTTC
-	TRBV7-9	TRBJ2-2	TRBD1	CASSLPPPQGAAGELFF	TGTGCCAGCAGCTTACCCCCCCCACAGGGGGCTGCCGGGGAGCTGTTTTTT
-	TRBV11-3	TRBJ2-4	TRBD1	CASSLTGAPGNIQYF	TGTGCCAGCAGCTTGACAGGGGCCCCGGGAAACATTCAGTACTTC
-	TRBV6-6	TRBJ2-7	-	CASATRTGPLPYEQYF	TGTGCCAGCGCTACGCGAACAGGGCCCTTACCCTACGAGCAGTACTTC
-	TRBV29-1	TRBJ1-5	TRBD1	CSVALNRGGQPQHF	TGCAGCGTTGCCCTTAACAGGGGAGGCCAGCCCCAGCATTTT
-	TRBV5-4	TRBJ2-5	-	CASREEDF	TGTGCCAGCAGGGAGGAAGACTTC
-	TRBV27	TRBJ2-7	TRBD2	CASQTSGRAGEQYF	TGTGCCAGCCAAACTAGCGGGAGGGCCGGAGAGCAGTACTTC
-	TRBV7-2	TRBJ1-6	-	CASSLEGFNSPLHF	TGTGCCAGCAGCTTAGAGGGGTTCAATTCACCCCTCCACTTT
few	TRBV11-2	TRBJ2-3	-	CASSLSVRGTDTQYF	TGTGCCAGCAGCTTAAGTGTCCGGGGGACAGATACGCAGTATTTT
once	TRBV6-5	TRBJ1-5	-	CASSYSPDYSNQPQHF	TGTGCCAGCAGTTACTCCCCAGACTATAGCAATCAGCCCCAGCATTTT
-	TRBV11-2	TRBJ2-3	TRBD2	CASSSEPGGSADTQYF	TGTGCCAGCAGCTCCGAACCAGGCGGGAGCGCAGATACGCAGTATTTT
-	TRBV28	TRBJ2-1	TRBD2	CASRIPPPGGTSGYNEQFF	TGTGCCAGCAGGATCCCGCCGCCTGGGGGGACTAGCGGTTACAATGAGCAGTTCTTC